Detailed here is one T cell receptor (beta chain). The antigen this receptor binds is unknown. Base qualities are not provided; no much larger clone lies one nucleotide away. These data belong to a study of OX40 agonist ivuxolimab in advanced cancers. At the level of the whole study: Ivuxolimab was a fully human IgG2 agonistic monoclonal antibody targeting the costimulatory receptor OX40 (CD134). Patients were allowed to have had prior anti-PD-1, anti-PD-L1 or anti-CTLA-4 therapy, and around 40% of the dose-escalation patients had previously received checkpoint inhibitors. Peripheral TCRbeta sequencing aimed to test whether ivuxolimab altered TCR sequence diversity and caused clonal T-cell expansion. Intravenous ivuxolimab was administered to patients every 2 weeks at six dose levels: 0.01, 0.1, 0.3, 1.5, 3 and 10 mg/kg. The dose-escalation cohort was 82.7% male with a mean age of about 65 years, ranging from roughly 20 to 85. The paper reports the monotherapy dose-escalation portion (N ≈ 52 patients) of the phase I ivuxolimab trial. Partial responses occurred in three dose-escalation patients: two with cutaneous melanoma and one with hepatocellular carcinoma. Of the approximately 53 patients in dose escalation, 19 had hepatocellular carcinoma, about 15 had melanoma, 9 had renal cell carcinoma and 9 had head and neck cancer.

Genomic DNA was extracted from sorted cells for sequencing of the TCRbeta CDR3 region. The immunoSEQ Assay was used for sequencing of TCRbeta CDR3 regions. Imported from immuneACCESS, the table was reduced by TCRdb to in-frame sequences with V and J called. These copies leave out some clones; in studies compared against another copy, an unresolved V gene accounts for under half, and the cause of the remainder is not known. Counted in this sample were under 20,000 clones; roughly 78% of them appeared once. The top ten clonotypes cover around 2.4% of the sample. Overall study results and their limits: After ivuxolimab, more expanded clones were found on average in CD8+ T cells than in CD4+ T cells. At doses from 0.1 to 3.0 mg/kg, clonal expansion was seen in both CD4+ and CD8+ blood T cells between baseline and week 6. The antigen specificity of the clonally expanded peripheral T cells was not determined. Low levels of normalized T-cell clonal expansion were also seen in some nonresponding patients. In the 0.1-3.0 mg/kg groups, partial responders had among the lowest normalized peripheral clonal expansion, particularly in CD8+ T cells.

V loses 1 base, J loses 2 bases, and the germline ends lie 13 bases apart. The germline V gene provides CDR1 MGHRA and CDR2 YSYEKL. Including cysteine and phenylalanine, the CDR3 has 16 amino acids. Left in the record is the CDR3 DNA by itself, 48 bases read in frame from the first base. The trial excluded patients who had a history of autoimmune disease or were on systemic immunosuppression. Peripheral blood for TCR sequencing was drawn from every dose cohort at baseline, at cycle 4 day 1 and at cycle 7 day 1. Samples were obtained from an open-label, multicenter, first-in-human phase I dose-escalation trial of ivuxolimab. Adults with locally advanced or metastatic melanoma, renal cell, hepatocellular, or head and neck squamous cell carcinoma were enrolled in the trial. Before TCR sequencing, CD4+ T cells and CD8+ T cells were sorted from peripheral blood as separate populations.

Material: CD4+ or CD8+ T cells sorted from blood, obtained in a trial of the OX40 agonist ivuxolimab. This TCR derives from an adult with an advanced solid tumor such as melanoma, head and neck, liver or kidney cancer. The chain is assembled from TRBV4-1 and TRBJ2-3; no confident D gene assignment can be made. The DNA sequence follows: TGCGCCAGCAGCCAAGTTGACTTAATGATCACAGATACGCAGTATTTT. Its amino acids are CASSQVDLMITDTQYF.